A selection of T cell receptor beta chains follows, all from one sample in a study of T cells in narcolepsy. The method was immunoSEQ multiplex PCR; TCRdb's version includes in-frame clones alone and lacks a portion of them. The sample consists of about 27,000 clones, approximately 86% of them appearing once. The sample was CD45RA- memory CD4+ T cells from PBMCs. Receptors originate from a human donor with narcolepsy. Each CDR3 is given with its conserved first and last residue. The order of the fields is V gene, J gene, clone size, D gene, CDR3 DNA, CDR3 protein. A D gene is named only where the DNA matches it firmly. Expanded clones are given a class, and other clones once, few, many or no size at all.

V: TRBV19
J: TRBJ1-1
size: -
D: -
DNA: TGTGCCAGTAGTATGGGGGGGAGACCTGGCACTGAAGCTTTCTTT
CDR3: CASSMGGRPGTEAFF

V: TRBV6-6
J: TRBJ2-3
size: -
D: TRBD2
DNA: TGTGCCGGCAGTTACGCCGGGACTAGCGGTGATACGCAGTATTTT
CDR3: CAGSYAGTSGDTQYF

V: TRBV5-1
J: TRBJ2-2
size: -
D: TRBD1
DNA: TGCGCCAGCAGCAGGACAGGGAGCACCGGGGAGCTGTTTTTT
CDR3: CASSRTGSTGELFF

V: TRBV5-4
J: TRBJ1-2
size: -
D: -
DNA: TGTGCCAGCAGCTTGGGGAGCCTCTATGGCTACACCTTC
CDR3: CASSLGSLYGYTF

V: TRBV9
J: TRBJ1-2
size: -
D: -
DNA: TGTGCCAGCAGCTGGACGGAGACTAACTATGGCTACACCTTC
CDR3: CASSWTETNYGYTF

V: TRBV6-5
J: TRBJ2-5
size: few
D: -
DNA: TGTGCCAGCAGTTACGGTTCAGGGTTGAGGGAGACCCAGTACTTC
CDR3: CASSYGSGLRETQYF

V: TRBV7-9
J: TRBJ1-2
size: once
D: -
DNA: TGTGCCAGCAGCCACGCGGACCCCTTCCCGGTCGATGGCTACACCTTC
CDR3: CASSHADPFPVDGYTF

V: TRBV7-2
J: TRBJ2-1
size: -
D: -
DNA: TGTGCCAGCAGCTTAGTCCCCATCATATCCCCCGAGCAGTTCTTC
CDR3: CASSLVPIISPEQFF

V: TRBV2
J: TRBJ2-5
size: -
D: TRBD2
DNA: TGTGCCAGCAGCTGGGAGACTAGCGGGGGGGCCGGGGAGACCCAGTACTTC
CDR3: CASSWETSGGAGETQYF

V: TRBV28
J: TRBJ2-1
size: -
D: -
DNA: TGTGCCAGCAGTTCGCTTGGACTACGATACAATGAGCAGTTCTTC
CDR3: CASSSLGLRYNEQFF

V: TRBV15
J: TRBJ2-3
size: -
D: -
DNA: TGTGCCACCAGCATAGCGTATAGCACAGATACGCAGTATTTT
CDR3: CATSIAYSTDTQYF

V: TRBV27
J: TRBJ1-2
size: -
D: TRBD1
DNA: TGTGCCAGCAGTTTTTACCCTTCCCCAGGGGGGGCGGATGGCTACACCTTC
CDR3: CASSFYPSPGGADGYTF

V: TRBV5-1
J: TRBJ1-4
size: -
D: -
DNA: TGCGCCAGCAGCTTGGGGACAAAGGACGAAAAACTGTTTTTT
CDR3: CASSLGTKDEKLFF

V: TRBV11-2
J: TRBJ1-2
size: -
D: -
DNA: TGTGCCAGCAGCTTCCCCGGGATAGGGGCATATGGCTACACCTTC
CDR3: CASSFPGIGAYGYTF